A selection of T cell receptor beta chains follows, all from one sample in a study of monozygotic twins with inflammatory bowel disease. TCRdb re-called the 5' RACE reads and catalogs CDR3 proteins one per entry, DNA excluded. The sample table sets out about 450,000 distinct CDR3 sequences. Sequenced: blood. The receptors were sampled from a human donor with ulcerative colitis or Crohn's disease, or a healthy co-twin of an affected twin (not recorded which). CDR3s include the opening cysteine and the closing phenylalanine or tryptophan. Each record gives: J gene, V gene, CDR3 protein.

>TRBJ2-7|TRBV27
CASRGRLAGDHEQYF
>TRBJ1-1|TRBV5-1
CASTSATGNTEAFF
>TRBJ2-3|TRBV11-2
CASSFTRGPDTQYF
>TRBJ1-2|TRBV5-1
CASSPARSYGYTF
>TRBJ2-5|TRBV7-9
CASRLGGQETQYF
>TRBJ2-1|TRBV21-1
CASSKVVVPSGEQFF
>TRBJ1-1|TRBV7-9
CASLGQTEAFF
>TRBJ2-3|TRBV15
CATRDGGGTDTQYF
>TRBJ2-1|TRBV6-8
CASSHSGGRDNEQFF
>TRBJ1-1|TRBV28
CASSDRRDTEAFF
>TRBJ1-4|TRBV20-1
CSAPATGASNEKLFF
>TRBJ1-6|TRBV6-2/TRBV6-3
CASSYGDSPLHF
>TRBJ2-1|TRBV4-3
CASSARAGGLYNEQFF
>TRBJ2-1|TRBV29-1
CSVGRGQGNEQFF
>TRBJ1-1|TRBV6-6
CASSYDISGTEAFF
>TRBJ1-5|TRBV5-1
CASSLRPDDSNQPQHF
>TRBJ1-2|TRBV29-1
CSVGIGEHLGYTF
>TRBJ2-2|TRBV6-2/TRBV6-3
CASSRDAGELFF
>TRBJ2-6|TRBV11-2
CASSLEDSLRGANVLTF
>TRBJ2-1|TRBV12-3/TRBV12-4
CASSPMREQFF
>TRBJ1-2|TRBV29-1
CSVEYRGLVNGYTF
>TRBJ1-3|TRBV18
CASSSGLGNTIYF